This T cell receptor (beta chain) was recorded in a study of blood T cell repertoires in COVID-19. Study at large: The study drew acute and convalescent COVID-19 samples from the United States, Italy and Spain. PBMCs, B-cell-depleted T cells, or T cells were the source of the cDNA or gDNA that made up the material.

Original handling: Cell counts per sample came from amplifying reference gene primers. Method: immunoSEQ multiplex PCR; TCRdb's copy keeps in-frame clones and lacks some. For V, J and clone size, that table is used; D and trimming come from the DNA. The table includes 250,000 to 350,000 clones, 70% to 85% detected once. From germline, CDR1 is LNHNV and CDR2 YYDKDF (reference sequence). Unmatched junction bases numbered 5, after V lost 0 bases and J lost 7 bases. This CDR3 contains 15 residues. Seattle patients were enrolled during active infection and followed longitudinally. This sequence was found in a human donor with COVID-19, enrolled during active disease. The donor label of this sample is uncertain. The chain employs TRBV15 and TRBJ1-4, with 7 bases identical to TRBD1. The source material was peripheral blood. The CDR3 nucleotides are TGTGCCACCAGCAGAGAAGGACAGGCGGGTGAAAAACTGTTTTTT. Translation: CATSREGQAGEKLFF.